The 8 T cell receptor beta chains given below trace back to one sample, sequenced in a study of cytotoxic CD8 clonotypes in ibrutinib-treated CLL. This table comes from immunoSEQ multiplex PCR, and its TCRdb copy is limited to in-frame clones, with some not included. The sample carries about 50,000 clones, more than 55% recorded once. This specimen was PBMCs, taken after 24 months of ibrutinib treatment. These receptors were taken from a human donor with chronic lymphocytic leukemia.

The chain joins TRBV28 to TRBJ1-2, with 7 positions matching TRBD1. There are 13 residues in the CDR3. The V gene end was trimmed by 6 bases and the J gene end by 4 bases; junction bases not matched to a gene: 5. Germline V gene sequence: CDR1 MDHEN, CDR2 SYDVKM. CDR3 DNA sequence: TGTGCCAGCAGACCGGGGACAGTCTATGGCTACACCTTC. Encoded protein: CASRPGTVYGYTF.

V gene TRBV4-1 combines with J gene TRBJ1-1; D gene uncertain. From germline, CDR1 is MGHRA and CDR2 YSYEKL. CDR3 length: 14 residues. The ends were cut back, 1 base at V and 4 bases at J, with 10 bases in the middle. The chain's CDR3 is CASSQGTGRTEAFF. The CDR3, as DNA: TGCGCCAGCAGCCAAGGTACGGGTCGCACTGAAGCTTTCTTT.

The table lists this clone with many counts. The chain has TRBV4-2 and TRBJ2-3; 7 bases are shared with TRBD2. J gave up 6 bases and V 2 bases, and 5 bases lay outside the gene matches. Germline CDR1 is LGHNA and CDR2 is YNFKEQ. CDR3 length equals 14 residues. The CDR3 bases are TGTGCCAGCAGCCAATCCCCGACTAGCGATACGCAGTATTTT. Amino acid sequence: CASSQSPTSDTQYF.

The V and J genes are TRBV4-2 and TRBJ2-1; D is uncertain. Germline CDR1 and CDR2: LGHNA and YNFKEQ. Trimming shortened V by 0 bases and J by 0 bases, and 12 bases separated the two germline ends. The CDR3 consists of 17 residues. The CDR3 here is CASSQDETSLSYNEQFF. For the CDR3, the DNA is TGTGCCAGCAGCCAAGATGAAACGAGCCTCTCCTACAATGAGCAGTTCTTC.

The genes are TRBV2 and TRBJ1-2; D might be TRBD1 (6 bases). The V end lost 6 bases, the J end lost 6 bases, and 14 bases lay between the germline ends. The CDR3 contains 13 residues. Per germline, CDR1 SNHLY and CDR2 FYNNEI. Written as DNA, the CDR3 is TGTGCCAGCAGGGAAACAGGGTCCGATGGCTACACCTTC. Its translation: CASRETGSDGYTF.

This clone was observed at least ten times. The CDR3 sequence: CASRVDGAMNTEAFF. The CDR3 DNA sequence: TGTGCCAGTAGGGTAGACGGAGCTATGAACACTGAAGCTTTCTTT. The chain couples TRBV19 to TRBJ1-1; unclear D gene. Germline values: CDR1 LNHDA, CDR2 SQIVND (reference sequence). V shed 6 bases and J shed 0 bases, with 14 bases lying between them. The CDR3 consists of 15 residues.

This clone was counted ten times or more. The chain carries TRBV2 and TRBJ1-5, with no clear D. The CDR3 is made up of 13 amino acids. V lost 7 bases and J 3 bases, leaving 10 bases between the germline ends. Germline-derived CDR1 and CDR2 are SNHLY and FYNNEI. CDR3 region: CASNGDYNQPQHF. CDR3 nucleotides: TGTGCCAGCAATGGAGATTACAATCAGCCCCAGCATTTT. Complete variable domain (other parts from reference TRBV2 and TRBJ1-5): EPEVTQTPSHQVTQMGQEVILRCVPISNHLYFYWYRQILGQKVEFLVSFYNNEISEKSEIFDDQFSVERPDGSNFTLKIRSTKLEDSAMYFCASNGDYNQPQHFGDGTRLSIL.

This clone was seen a single time. The chain couples TRBV1 to TRBJ2-3; TRBD1 is the table's D call and was not checked against the DNA. TRBV1 is a listed pseudogene. The CDR3 totals 14 residues. The DNA of the CDR3 is TGCACCAGCAGGACAAGACGAATCACAGATACGCAGTATTTT. As protein: CTSRTRRITDTQYF.